This T cell receptor beta chain was recorded in a study of T cells in Graves' hyperthyroidism and ophthalmopathy. The junction had 12 bases not matched to a gene; V was cut back by 2 bases and J by 3 bases. This CDR3 contains 19 residues. Looked up from germline, CDR1 is DFQATT and CDR2 is SNEGSKA (reference sequence). The source material, RNA transcripts, was used to amplify TCR beta CDR3 regions. A set of HTBI primers served as the primers for a first-round RT-PCR of the TCR CDR3. TCRdb processed the multiplex PCR reads anew with MiXCR; each CDR3 protein has one entry. The data contain around 190,000 distinct CDR3 sequences, less than 20% of them seen just once; the ten biggest clones take up 53%.

The chain employs TRBV20-1 and TRBJ2-1; 14 bases fit TRBD2. The TCR comes from a woman aged 45-65 years with Graves' hyperthyroidism. Material for sequencing was blood. This CDR3 is CSARLPFPGLAGVYNEQFF. As DNA, the CDR3 is TGCAGTGCTAGACTTCCCTTCCCGGGACTAGCGGGAGTCTACAATGAGCAGTTCTTC.